These 25 T cell receptor beta chains were all obtained from the same sample, sequenced in a study of beta chain features in type 1 diabetes. Expressed TCRB transcripts were sequenced after all isolated RNA was converted to cDNA. Method: immunoSEQ multiplex PCR; TCRdb's copy keeps in-frame clones and lacks some. The data show tens of thousands of clones, about 50% seen once. Whole-study findings and limits: Moderate yet significant TCRB CDR3 shortening was seen in Type 1 diabetes patients in all four CD4+ subsets.

These receptors' antigens are unknown. Sequencing was carried out using central memory CD4+ T cells from blood. The receptors come from a man aged 30 to 45 with type 1 diabetes.

As concerns this clone: The germline gene is not matched at one end of the junction; a read error may be the cause. This chain links TRBV28 with TRBJ2-7; a weak D match, TRBD2 (6 bases). Germline loops: CDR1 MDHEN, CDR2 SYDVKM. This CDR3 contains 14 residues. CDR3 DNA sequence: TGTGCCAGCACCGGGGGAAGGGGCCGCTACGGGCAGTACTTC. Protein sequence: CASTGGRGRYGQYF.

The chain is built from TRBV18 and TRBJ1-1; no clear D. V gave up 3 bases and J gave up 3 bases, with 8 bases separating them. Germline CDR1 and CDR2: KGHSH and LQKENI. The CDR3 contains 13 residues. The CDR3 here is CASSPGQHTEAFF. CDR3 nucleotides: TGTGCCAGCTCACCTGGGCAGCACACTGAAGCTTTCTTT. The whole variable domain, filled in from reference TRBV18 and TRBJ1-1, reads NAGVMQNPRHLVRRRGQEARLRCSPMKGHSHVYWYRQLPEEGLKFMVYLQKENIIDESGMPKERFSAEFPKEGPSILRIQQVVRGDSAAYFCASSPGQHTEAFFGQGTRLTVV.

This clone was observed a handful of times. The genes are TRBV5-1 and TRBJ2-1; 8 bases are shared with TRBD2. This CDR3 is 13 amino acids long. Trimming at V came to 2 bases and at J to 9 bases, leaving 4 bases not matched to a gene. Germline lookup yields CDR1 SGHRS and CDR2 YFSETQ. CDR3 residues: CASSLRGGVEQFF. The CDR3 DNA sequence: TGCGCCAGCAGCTTACGGGGGGGCGTTGAGCAGTTCTTC.

This clone was observed a single time. V is TRBV7-2 and J is TRBJ1-2; a weak D match, TRBD1 (5 bases). Germline-derived CDR1 and CDR2 are SGHTA and FQGNSA. The CDR3 loop spans 14 amino acids. V gave up 3 bases and J gave up 7 bases, with 15 bases separating them. CDR3 sequence: CASSLWGTTAGYTF. The DNA of the CDR3 is TGTGCCAGCAGCTTGTGGGGGACTACTGCTGGCTACACCTTC.

The chain couples TRBV5-6 to TRBJ1-6; D possibly corresponds to TRBD1 (6 bases). The V gene's germline CDR1 is SGHDT and CDR2 YYEEEE. V was clipped by 0 bases and J by 6 bases, with 13 bases between them. The CDR3 has 16 residues. The CDR3 sequence is CASSLGSGEVNSPLHF. CDR3 nucleotide sequence: TGTGCCAGCAGCTTGGGATCAGGGGAAGTTAATTCACCCCTCCACTTT.

This chain connects TRBV19 to TRBJ1-1, with TRBD1 matching 9 bases. Germline assignment: CDR1 LNHDA and CDR2 SQIVND (reference sequence). The length of the CDR3 is 12 residues. Losses at the gene ends were 8 bases for V and 10 bases for J; bases not matched to a gene: 8. As DNA, the CDR3 is TGTGCCAGTGGGACAGGGTCGAGGGGAGCTTTCTTT. Translating it yields CASGTGSRGAFF.

The V gene is TRBV7-6, the J gene TRBJ2-7, with a possible D match to TRBD1 (6 bases). Trimming took off 1 base at V and 5 bases at J, with 15 bases between the two ends. Germline V gene lookup returns CDR1 SGHVS and CDR2 FNYEAQ. This CDR3 spans 15 amino acids. This chain's CDR3 is CASSLVQQGPHEQYF. In nucleotides, the CDR3 is TGTGCCAGCAGCTTAGTACAACAGGGTCCCCACGAGCAGTACTTC.

This clone was counted a few times. The chain has TRBV6-1 and TRBJ1-5, with D perhaps matching TRBD1 (5 bases). Trimming cost V 7 bases and J 0 bases, with 10 bases left between them. The CDR3 length is 14 residues. Per germline, CDR1 MNHNS and CDR2 SASEGT. The CDR3 loop is CASTSGNSNQPQHF. In nucleotides, the CDR3 is TGTGCCAGCACTTCAGGGAATAGCAATCAGCCCCAGCATTTT.

The V and J genes are TRBV6-5 and TRBJ2-3, with D tentatively TRBD2 (6 bases). Germline V gene lookup returns CDR1 MNHEY and CDR2 SVGAGI. This CDR3 is built from 15 residues. Trimming left V 9 bases short and J 5 bases short, with 21 bases between. The CDR3 reads CASTCLAGFRDTQYF. The CDR3 nucleotides read TGTGCCAGTACATGCCTGGCGGGATTCAGAGATACGCAGTATTTT.

This clone was counted only a few times. This chain joins TRBV18 and TRBJ2-6, with 7 nucleotides matching TRBD1. V lost 2 bases, J lost 3 bases, and 4 bases stayed unmatched. There are 16 residues in the CDR3. In germline, CDR1 is KGHSH, CDR2 LQKENI. CDR3: CASSPYRGGGANVLTF. The CDR3 DNA is TGTGCCAGCTCACCATACAGGGGCGGTGGGGCCAACGTCCTGACTTTC.

V and J are TRBV30 and TRBJ1-5; D is unclear. This CDR3 is built from 14 residues. V shed 3 bases and J shed 7 bases, with 16 bases lying between them. Germline-derived CDR1 and CDR2 are GTSNPN and SVGIG (reference sequence). CDR3 sequence reads: CAWSAGEAGQPQHF. Here the CDR3 DNA reads TGTGCCTGGAGCGCCGGGGAGGCCGGGCAGCCCCAGCATTTT. Variable domain in full (rest from reference TRBV30 and TRBJ1-5): SQTIHQWPATLVQPVGSPLSLECTVEGTSNPNLYWYRQAAGRGLQLLFYSVGIGQISSEVPQNLSASRPQDRQFILSSKKLLLSDSGFYLCAWSAGEAGQPQHFGDGTRLSIL.

There are a few counts of this clone. The rearrangement uses TRBV11-2 and TRBJ2-3, with 7 nucleotides matching TRBD2. Germline V gene lookup returns CDR1 SGHAT and CDR2 FQNNGV. Germline trimming cut 5 bases from V and 0 bases from J; bases unmatched to any gene: 11. The CDR3 spans 17 residues. DNA for the CDR3: TGTGCCAGCAGCCGGACAAAAAGCGGGATTAGCACAGATACGCAGTATTTT. This encodes CASSRTKSGISTDTQYF.

Only a few counts were recorded for this clone. The rearrangement joins TRBV30 to TRBJ1-5; 11 positions agree with TRBD1. Per the germline V gene, CDR1 is GTSNPN and CDR2 is SVGIG (reference sequence). The trim removed 4 bases at V and 7 bases at J, leaving 6 bases unmatched. CDR3 length: 14 amino acids. CDR3 nucleotide sequence: TGTGCCTGGAATCGTGGGACAGGGGGGCAGCCCCAGCATTTT. Its translation is CAWNRGTGGQPQHF.

The chain is built from TRBV29-1 and TRBJ2-3; tentatively, D is TRBD1 (6 bases). Germline loops: CDR1 SQVTM, CDR2 ANQGSEA. Trimming took off 2 bases at V and 6 bases at J, with 15 bases between the two ends. This CDR3 has 14 residues. CDR3 residues: CSVERGQTGDTQYF. In DNA, the CDR3 is TGCAGCGTTGAAAGGGGTCAAACAGGGGATACGCAGTATTTT.

Only a few counts were recorded for this clone. The genes are TRBV7-9 and TRBJ2-1, with 8 bases matching TRBD1. The CDR3 covers 13 residues. The V gene end was trimmed by 4 bases and the J gene end by 7 bases; junction bases not matched to a gene: 3. The germline V gene encodes CDR1 SEHNR and CDR2 FQNEAQ (reference sequence). The CDR3: CASSYRTGNEQFF. The CDR3 coding sequence is TGTGCCAGCAGCTACAGGACAGGGAATGAGCAGTTCTTC.

This chain connects TRBV5-1 to TRBJ1-1; D may be TRBD1 (6 bases). Germline assignment: CDR1 SGHRS and CDR2 YFSETQ. CDR3 size: 14 residues. V was cut by 7 bases and J by 0 bases, with 13 bases left in between. CDR3 in DNA: TGCGCCAGCGGCGAGGGGGGGTTGAACACTGAAGCTTTCTTT. Translated: CASGEGGLNTEAFF.

This rearrangement joins TRBV6-5 to TRBJ1-4, with a tentative D call TRBD1 (5 bases). Trimming cost V 2 bases and J 6 bases, with 10 bases left between them. Germline CDR1 reads MNHEY; CDR2 reads SVGAGI. CDR3 length: 14 amino acids. The CDR3 reads CASSYRGKDEKLFF. The DNA for the CDR3 is TGTGCCAGCAGTTACCGGGGGAAGGATGAAAAACTGTTTTTT.

The gene calls are TRBV11-3 and TRBJ1-1, with TRBD1 as a possible D gene (5 bases). V shed 5 bases and J shed 9 bases, with 19 bases lying between them. Germline CDR1 is SGHNT and CDR2 is YENEEA. There are 14 residues in the CDR3. CDR3 DNA: TGTGCCAGCAGCCCATCTTCGCTTGCGGGACAAGCTTTCTTT. Its translation is CASSPSSLAGQAFF.

The V call is TRBV7-6, the J call TRBJ2-5; D is ambiguous. This CDR3 is 15 amino acids long. V dropped 0 bases and J dropped 5 bases, with 13 bases sitting between them. The germline gives CDR1 SGHVS, CDR2 FNYEAQ. The CDR3 loop reads CASSLADGEWETQYF. CDR3 DNA: TGTGCCAGCAGCTTAGCCGACGGAGAATGGGAGACCCAGTACTTC.

As DNA, the CDR3 is TGTGCCACCAGCAAAGGAAGTCGAGCGGAGGAAAACATTCAGTACTTC. It encodes CATSKGSRAEENIQYF. V is TRBV15 and J is TRBJ2-4; weak D call: TRBD2 (5 bases). CDR1 is LNHNV and CDR2 is YYDKDF in the germline V gene (reference sequence). With 4 bases removed from V and 5 bases from J, the gap between germline ends came to 18 bases. The CDR3 contains 16 residues.

V gene TRBV6-1 combines with J gene TRBJ2-7; 10 bases line up with TRBD1. The germline gives CDR1 MNHNS, CDR2 SASEGT. With 6 bases clipped from V and 2 bases from J, the junction kept 7 bases outside the gene matches. This CDR3 spans 15 amino acids. This chain's CDR3 is CASSSGTGVTYEQYF. The CDR3, as DNA: TGTGCCAGCAGCTCCGGGACAGGGGTCACCTACGAGCAGTACTTC.

V is TRBV2 and J is TRBJ2-7, with TRBD1 as a possible D gene (6 bases). This CDR3 contains 15 residues. In germline, CDR1 is SNHLY, CDR2 FYNNEI. The V gene lost 2 bases and the J gene lost 4 bases, with 15 bases spanning the gap. Here the CDR3 DNA reads TGTGCCAGCAGTGAACAGGGGCAGGGAGTATACGAGCAGTACTTC. This codes for CASSEQGQGVYEQYF.

This clone was observed a few times. The same CDR3 can be traced to other DNA sequences in this sample. CDR3 protein: CATSRDNQPQHF. CDR3 coding DNA: TGTGCCACCAGCCGGGACAATCAGCCCCAGCATTTT. J is TRBJ1-5 and V is TRBV15; D is uncertain. This CDR3 is built from 12 residues. Germline-derived CDR1 and CDR2 are LNHNV and YYDKDF (reference sequence). Trimming left V 5 bases short and J 3 bases short, with 5 bases between.

This clone was seen a few times. The chain combines TRBV5-5 with TRBJ2-2; D gene uncertain. V gave up 4 bases and J gave up 1 base, with 5 bases separating them. The CDR3 is 13 residues long. In germline, CDR1 is SGHKS, CDR2 YYEKEE (reference sequence). As DNA, the CDR3 is TGTGCCAGCAGCCCTTGGAACACCGGGGAGCTGTTTTTT. Amino acid sequence: CASSPWNTGELFF.

The chain uses TRBV18 and TRBJ2-5, with D unresolved. This CDR3 region has 13 residues. The V end was cut by 2 bases, the J end by 1 base, with 5 bases between. Germline CDR1 is KGHSH and CDR2 is LQKENI. The CDR3 here is CASSPGSQETQYF. Here the CDR3 DNA reads TGTGCCAGCTCACCAGGCTCCCAAGAGACCCAGTACTTC. The full variable domain, with the rest looked up from reference TRBV18 and TRBJ2-5, is NAGVMQNPRHLVRRRGQEARLRCSPMKGHSHVYWYRQLPEEGLKFMVYLQKENIIDESGMPKERFSAEFPKEGPSILRIQQVVRGDSAAYFCASSPGSQETQYFGPGTRLLVL.